The 14 T cell receptor beta chains below all came from one sample that was sequenced in a study of T cells after yellow fever vaccination. TCRdb passed the 5' RACE reads through MiXCR, listing each CDR3 protein once. The sample consists of about 510,000 distinct CDR3 sequences, just over 20% of them appearing once. The source was PBMCs, collected about 20 days after the first yellow fever vaccination. Source of these receptors: a man aged 18 to 29 who received the YFV17D yellow fever vaccine.

The chain has TRBV14 and TRBJ1-1; 10 positions match TRBD1. This CDR3 has 15 residues. Germline loops: CDR1 SGHDN, CDR2 FVKESK. With 1 base clipped from V and 6 bases from J, the junction kept 5 bases outside the gene matches. The CDR3 nucleotides read TGTGCCAGCAGCCAAGTGGGGACAGGGGTTCCTGAAGCTTTCTTT. Encoded protein: CASSQVGTGVPEAFF.

The V and J genes are TRBV10-2 and TRBJ2-1, with 7 bases aligning to TRBD1. The CDR3 is made up of 16 amino acids. With V trimmed by 3 bases and J by 13 bases, 18 bases remained unmatched. Germline CDR1 WSHSY, CDR2 SAAADI. CDR3 sequence (DNA): TGCGCCAGCAGTGAAGTCTCTTTGGGGCGGCAGGGGGATCAGTTCTTC. Its translation: CASSEVSLGRQGDQFF.

This clonotype was seen only a few times. This chain joins TRBV10-3 and TRBJ1-5; D is ambiguous. The germline gives CDR1 ENHRY, CDR2 SYGVKD. CDR3 size: 14 residues. Between the trimmed V and J ends, which lost 5 bases and 0 bases, there was a span of 8 bases. The CDR3 reads CAISLSYSNQPQHF. The CDR3 DNA is TGTGCCATCAGTCTAAGCTATAGCAATCAGCCCCAGCATTTT.

The rearrangement links TRBV4-2 to TRBJ2-1; TRBD2 matches at 9 bases. The V segment lost 0 bases and the J segment 4 bases; nucleotides outside the gene matches: 7. The CDR3 has 17 amino acids. In germline, CDR1 is LGHNA, CDR2 YNFKEQ. CDR3 nucleotides: TGTGCCAGCAGCCAAGATTTTAGCGGGGGCTTATACAATGAGCAGTTCTTC. Encoded protein: CASSQDFSGGLYNEQFF.

This clonotype was picked up a small number of times. The chain carries TRBV11-2 and TRBJ1-1; a weak D match, TRBD1 (5 bases). Per germline, CDR1 SGHAT and CDR2 FQNNGV. The CDR3 is 16 residues long. V lost 1 base, J lost 4 bases, and 16 bases lay in between. The CDR3 protein is CASSLAYGAGGTEAFF. The DNA for the CDR3 is TGTGCCAGCAGCTTAGCTTATGGGGCTGGGGGCACTGAAGCTTTCTTT.

This clonotype occurred once. V usage is TRBV23-1 and J usage is TRBJ2-7; D possibly matches TRBD1 or TRBD2 (5 bases each). TRBV23-1 is annotated as an ORF whose role is uncertain. Between the trimmed V and J ends, which lost 6 bases and 7 bases, there was a span of 19 bases. This CDR3 region has 14 residues. This CDR3 is CASRPLSGTREQYV. The CDR3 bases are TGCGCCAGCAGGCCTCTCTCCGGGACGAGGGAGCAGTACGTC.

The chain carries TRBV6-1 and TRBJ2-7, with D possibly being TRBD1 (6 bases). CDR1 is MNHNS, CDR2 SASEGT, per germline. The CDR3 spans 15 residues. V was shortened by 8 bases and J by 1 base, with 18 bases between the two germline ends. CDR3: CASYFSDSRSYEQYF. The CDR3 DNA reads TGTGCCAGCTATTTTTCGGACAGTAGATCCTACGAGCAGTACTTC.

V is TRBV20-1 and J is TRBJ2-3; D assignment may be TRBD1 or TRBD2 (6 bases each). CDR3 size: 13 residues. Trimming removed 7 bases from V and 4 bases from J, with 15 bases in between. The V gene's germline CDR1 is DFQATT and CDR2 SNEGSKA (reference sequence). DNA for the CDR3: TGCAGTGTCATACTTCGGGGGCCAGATACGCAGTATTTT. Translation: CSVILRGPDTQYF.

There are a few counts of this clonotype. At one boundary the junction diverges from the germline segment, which might be a read error. The genes are TRBV5-1 and TRBJ2-6; maybe TRBD1 (6 bases). The CDR3 consists of 18 residues. Per the germline V gene, CDR1 is SGHRS and CDR2 is YFSETQ. CDR3 amino acids: CASSSKTGARSVANVLTF. CDR3 DNA: TGCGCCAGCAGCTCAAAGACAGGAGCCCGCTCTGTGGCCAACGTCCTGACTTTC.

This clonotype was recorded once. The chain employs TRBV20-1 and TRBJ1-6; 8 positions agree with TRBD1. From germline, CDR1 is DFQATT and CDR2 SNEGSKA (reference sequence). The CDR3 extends over 15 amino acids. Trimming cost V 5 bases and J 8 bases; bases outside gene matches: 11. The CDR3 DNA reads as TGCAGTGCTTCCGGTGGGACAGGCTTTGATTCACCCCTCCACTTT. Its translation: CSASGGTGFDSPLHF.

The chain carries TRBV27 and TRBJ1-6; TRBD1 aligns across 9 bases. The V gene end was trimmed by 5 bases and the J gene end by 13 bases; junction bases not matched to a gene: 12. Germline V gives CDR1 MNHEY, CDR2 SMNVEV (reference sequence). The CDR3 contains 15 residues. CDR3 sequence: CASSHRGQGLFPLHF. As DNA, the CDR3 is TGTGCCAGCAGTCACAGGGGGCAAGGATTATTTCCCCTCCACTTT.

This clonotype came up many times. The V and J genes are TRBV12-3 or TRBV12-4 and TRBJ2-2; D gene uncertain. Trimming removed 9 bases from V and 0 bases from J, with 11 bases in between. The CDR3 extends over 14 amino acids. CDR3 loop: CASERSTNTGELFF. The CDR3 DNA follows: TGTGCCAGTGAGAGGTCCACGAACACCGGGGAGCTGTTTTTT.

The J gene is TRBJ2-1, the V gene TRBV20-1; no firm D call. CDR1 is DFQATT and CDR2 is SNEGSKA in the germline V gene (reference sequence). CDR3 length equals 11 residues. Trimming pared 1 base from V and 6 bases from J, leaving 4 bases between. CDR3 nucleotides: TGCAGTGCTAGAGTTCCCAATGAGCAGTTCTTC. Residues: CSARVPNEQFF.

The CDR3 here is CATSRAGRGTEAFF. Here the CDR3 DNA reads TGTGCCACCAGCAGAGCAGGGAGAGGAACTGAAGCTTTCTTT. The V call is TRBV15, the J call TRBJ1-1; possibly TRBD1 for D (5 bases). This CDR3 has 14 amino acids. Trimming stripped 1 base from V and 5 bases from J, with 11 bases between. The germline V gene encodes CDR1 LNHNV and CDR2 YYDKDF (reference sequence).